Below, 31 T cell receptor beta chains from the same sample are listed, as sequenced in a study of T cell responses to AZD1222 COVID-19 vaccine. TCRdb keeps only in-frame clones here, not all; method: immunoSEQ multiplex PCR. The sample lists about 130,000 clones, about 89% occurring once. The input for sequencing was peripheral blood, taken on day 0 of AZD1222 vaccination. The receptors come from an adult in good health.

This sequence joins TRBV6-1 and TRBJ2-1, with D perhaps TRBD1 (7 bases). The CDR3 totals 15 residues. Trimming shortened V by 1 base and J by 7 bases, and 14 bases separated the two germline ends. CDR1 is MNHNS, CDR2 SASEGT, per germline. In nucleotides, the CDR3 is TGTGCCAGCAGTGAAGGGGCAGGGGGGTGGAATGAGCAGTTCTTC. It codes for CASSEGAGGWNEQFF.

In this sample, this clone turned up once. The chain couples TRBV7-7 to TRBJ2-7, with D maybe TRBD2 (5 bases). Germline V CDR1 and CDR2: SSHAT, FNYEAQ (reference sequence). CDR3 length: 16 amino acids. V was clipped by 5 bases and J by 3 bases, with 20 bases between them. CDR3 in amino acids: CASSPSLGLRNYEQYF. DNA of the CDR3: TGTGCCAGCAGCCCCTCTTTAGGACTTAGGAACTACGAGCAGTACTTC.

The chain employs TRBV15 and TRBJ2-7; TRBD1 agrees at 7 bases. Germline CDR1 and CDR2: LNHNV and YYDKDF (reference sequence). V lost 5 bases to trimming and J lost 0 bases; unmatched junction nucleotides: 7. The CDR3 runs to 15 residues. CDR3 protein: CATSSSAGGSYEQYF. In nucleotides, the CDR3 is TGTGCCACCAGCTCTTCGGCAGGGGGCTCCTACGAGCAGTACTTC. The full variable domain, rest sourced from reference TRBV15 and TRBJ2-7, is DAMVIQNPRYQVTQFGKPVTLSCSQTLNHNVMYWYQQKSSQAPKLLFHYYDKDFNNEADTPDNFQSRRPNTSFCFLDIRSPGLGDTAMYLCATSSSAGGSYEQYFGPGTRLTVT.

J is TRBJ2-1 and V is TRBV7-3; no clear D gene. The CDR3 is 14 amino acids. Germline V gene lookup returns CDR1 SGHTA and CDR2 FQGTGA. V was trimmed by 4 bases and J by 10 bases, leaving 17 bases between them. CDR3 region: CASSSASGHGEQFF. As DNA, the CDR3 is TGTGCCAGCAGCTCCGCCTCTGGCCACGGGGAGCAGTTCTTC.

V is TRBV12-3 or TRBV12-4 and J is TRBJ1-5; no definite D call. The V and J ends lost 5 bases and 6 bases respectively, with 8 bases between them. CDR3 length: 12 residues. Here the CDR3 DNA reads TGTGCCAGCAGTCGTTGGGGTCAGCCCCAGCATTTT. It yields the protein CASSRWGQPQHF.

V and J are TRBV13 and TRBJ2-7; 12 positions agree with TRBD2. This CDR3 comprises 16 residues. V lost 4 bases and J lost 3; bases outside the gene matches: 7. Germline V gene sequence: CDR1 PRHDT, CDR2 FYEKMQ (reference sequence). The CDR3 here is CASSWTLAGGFYEQYF. CDR3 coding DNA: TGTGCCAGCAGCTGGACGCTAGCGGGAGGGTTCTACGAGCAGTACTTC.

The rearrangement uses TRBV4-1 and TRBJ1-4, with 7 bases aligning to TRBD1. The length of the CDR3 is 16 residues. In germline, CDR1 is MGHRA, CDR2 YSYEKL. V dropped 0 bases and J dropped 5; count of bases not matched to a gene: 6. The CDR3 region has the DNA TGCGCCAGCAGCCAAGAAAGGGGGCATCAGAATGAAAAACTGTTTTTT. It yields the protein CASSQERGHQNEKLFF.

This clone was seen only a few times. The chain joins TRBV29-1 to TRBJ1-2; D is possibly TRBD1 (5 bases). Germline V gene lookup returns CDR1 SQVTM and CDR2 ANQGSEA. The length of the CDR3 is 13 residues. V dropped 4 bases and J dropped 4 bases, with 13 bases sitting between them. The CDR3 loop reads CSVVSAQGYGYTF. CDR3 DNA: TGCAGCGTTGTTTCAGCCCAGGGCTATGGCTACACCTTC.

The CDR3 region has the DNA TGTGCCAGCAGCTTAAGCCTAACAGCCCTCAATGAGCAGTTCTTC. It translates to CASSLSLTALNEQFF. The chain is built from TRBV7-3 and TRBJ2-1; D gene unclear. Germline V gene sequence: CDR1 SGHTA, CDR2 FQGTGA. V was trimmed by 1 base and J by 6 bases, leaving 13 bases between them. This CDR3 is built from 15 residues.

This chain uses TRBV5-1 with TRBJ2-1; 10 positions match TRBD2. CDR3 length: 16 residues. CDR1 is SGHRS and CDR2 is YFSETQ in the germline V gene. The ends lost 1 base at V and 6 bases at J; junction bases unmatched: 7. The CDR3 region has the DNA TGCGCCAGCAGCTTGATCTCGGGACTAGCGACCAATGAGCAGTTCTTC. Protein: CASSLISGLATNEQFF.

The rearrangement uses TRBV28 and TRBJ2-6; D gene ambiguous. V was shortened by 4 bases and J by 0 bases, with 7 bases between the two germline ends. Germline V gene sequence: CDR1 MDHEN, CDR2 SYDVKM. The CDR3 totals 15 residues. The CDR3 here is CASSSPISGANVLTF. The CDR3 coding sequence is TGTGCCAGCAGTTCTCCTATCTCTGGGGCCAACGTCCTGACTTTC. Together with reference TRBV28 and TRBJ2-6, the CDR3 gives the full variable domain: DVKVTQSSRYLVKRTGEKVFLECVQDMDHENMFWYRQDPGLGLRLIYFSYDVKMKEKGDIPEGYSVSREKKERFSLILESASTNQTSMYLCASSSPISGANVLTFGAGSRLTVL.

The chain joins TRBV11-1 to TRBJ1-2; TRBD1 aligns across 8 bases. Germline V gene sequence: CDR1 SGHAT, CDR2 FQDESV (reference sequence). The V and J ends lost 3 bases and 4 bases, in that order; junction bases with no gene match: 4. This CDR3 spans 14 amino acids. CDR3 DNA: TGTGCCAGCAGCTTCAGGGGGCGCAGCTATGGCTACACCTTC. It translates to CASSFRGRSYGYTF.

V and J are TRBV28 and TRBJ2-3; TRBD2 matches at 10 bases. CDR1 is MDHEN and CDR2 is SYDVKM in the germline V gene. The V gene end was trimmed by 5 bases and the J gene end by 5 bases; junction bases not matched to a gene: 4. There are 14 residues in the CDR3. The CDR3 reads CASSLGLAEDTQYF. In nucleotides, the CDR3 is TGTGCCAGCAGTCTCGGACTAGCGGAAGATACGCAGTATTTT. Variable domain in full (rest from reference TRBV28 and TRBJ2-3): DVKVTQSSRYLVKRTGEKVFLECVQDMDHENMFWYRQDPGLGLRLIYFSYDVKMKEKGDIPEGYSVSREKKERFSLILESASTNQTSMYLCASSLGLAEDTQYFGPGTRLTVL.

The chain joins TRBV6-2 or TRBV6-3 to TRBJ2-7; 9 bases line up with TRBD2. Germline V gene sequence: CDR1 MNHEY, CDR2 SVGEGT. The CDR3 sequence is 15 residues long. The V and J ends lost 4 bases and 7 bases, in that order; junction bases with no gene match: 11. CDR3 in DNA: TGTGCCAGCAGTTTAGGAACAGGACTAGCGTGGGAGCAGTACTTC. It specifies CASSLGTGLAWEQYF.

This clone has a single count. The chain carries TRBV11-3 and TRBJ2-7; 8 bases line up with TRBD2. CDR1 SGHNT and CDR2 YENEEA come from the germline V gene. V lost 7 bases and J lost 6; bases outside the gene matches: 17. There are 16 residues in the CDR3. The CDR3 sequence is CASTTEGLAGSTEQYF. DNA of the CDR3: TGTGCCAGCACCACCGAAGGCCTAGCGGGTTCCACCGAGCAGTACTTC.

This chain joins TRBV18 and TRBJ1-5; 7 bases are a match to TRBD1. With 4 bases clipped from V and 7 bases from J, the junction kept 7 bases outside the gene matches. CDR1 and CDR2 from the germline V gene are KGHSH and LQKENI. CDR3 length equals 14 residues. CDR3 sequence reads: CASSRDREGQPQHF. The CDR3 bases are TGTGCCAGCTCACGAGACAGGGAAGGACAGCCCCAGCATTTT.

The chain carries TRBV28 and TRBJ2-7, with D possibly TRBD1 on 5 matching bases. This CDR3 has 12 amino acids. The V gene lost 7 bases and the J gene lost 4 bases, with 11 bases spanning the gap. Germline V gives CDR1 MDHEN, CDR2 SYDVKM. Here the CDR3 reads CASTHSGYEQYF. In nucleotides, the CDR3 is TGTGCCAGCACACACTCAGGGTACGAGCAGTACTTC.

The CDR3 bases are TGTGCCAGCAGTTTGGGGAACACTGAAGCTTTCTTT. The encoded protein is CASSLGNTEAFF. The V and J genes are TRBV12-3 or TRBV12-4 and TRBJ1-1; D is unresolved. Deletions cut 3 bases from V and 1 base from J, with 3 bases between. The CDR3 is 12 amino acids.

This clone was observed once. This chain's CDR3 is CASSDSDSNQPQHF. In DNA, the CDR3 is TGTGCCAGCAGTGACTCGGATAGCAATCAGCCCCAGCATTTT. This chain links TRBV2 with TRBJ1-5; no clear D gene. Germline CDR1 and CDR2: SNHLY and FYNNEI. CDR3 size: 14 residues. The ends were cut back, 3 bases at V and 0 bases at J, with 6 bases in the middle.

This clone appeared a few times. The chain couples TRBV11-2 to TRBJ2-3; D is possibly TRBD1 or TRBD2 (5 bases each). The CDR3 is 19 residues long. Germline assignment: CDR1 SGHAT and CDR2 FQNNGV. V gave up 1 base and J gave up 4 bases, with 24 bases separating them. CDR3 region: CASSLGPGWDEGRSDTQYF. The CDR3 DNA is TGTGCCAGCAGCTTAGGCCCGGGGTGGGACGAGGGGCGGTCAGATACGCAGTATTTT. The variable domain in full, completed from reference TRBV11-2 and TRBJ2-3, reads EAGVAQSPRYKIIEKRQSVAFWCNPISGHATLYWYQQILGQGPKLLIQFQNNGVVDDSQLPKDRFSAERLKGVDSTLKIQPAKLEDSAVYLCASSLGPGWDEGRSDTQYFGPGTRLTVL.

V usage is TRBV5-6 and J usage is TRBJ1-2; 8 bases line up with TRBD1. The ends lost 0 bases at V and 5 bases at J; junction bases unmatched: 15. The CDR3 is made up of 18 amino acids. Germline V gene lookup returns CDR1 SGHDT and CDR2 YYEEEE. This CDR3 reads CASSLGVIAGGAVYGYTF. CDR3 nucleotides: TGTGCCAGCAGCTTGGGGGTCATTGCAGGGGGCGCCGTATATGGCTACACCTTC.

The rearrangement joins TRBV6-5 to TRBJ1-5; TRBD1 aligns across 10 bases. The V and J ends lost 4 bases and 6 bases, in that order; junction bases with no gene match: 6. This CDR3 spans 15 amino acids. The germline V gene has CDR1 MNHEY and CDR2 SVGAGI. The CDR3 spells CASSLTGGPGQPQHF. CDR3 bases: TGTGCCAGCAGTTTGACAGGGGGCCCGGGTCAGCCCCAGCATTTT.

The CDR3 spells CAWSPQGAYTEAFF. The CDR3 DNA sequence: TGTGCCTGGAGTCCACAGGGGGCGTACACTGAAGCTTTCTTT. The rearrangement links TRBV30 to TRBJ1-1; 9 bases line up with TRBD1. The CDR3 loop spans 14 amino acids. The germline V gene has CDR1 GTSNPN and CDR2 SVGIG (reference sequence). Unmatched junction bases numbered 4, after V lost 2 bases and J lost 3 bases.

The V and J genes are TRBV28 and TRBJ1-4, with 7 bases lining up with TRBD1. Germline V gene data show CDR1 as MDHEN and CDR2 as SYDVKM. After removal of 5 bases from V and 3 bases from J, the junction contained 24 bases not matched to a gene. This CDR3 has 21 residues. The DNA for the CDR3 is TGTGCCAGCAGTACGAAATACTTGACAGGGATCAGGGCTGCCCCTAATGAAAAACTGTTTTTT. Translating gives CASSTKYLTGIRAAPNEKLFF.

The chain employs TRBV7-9 and TRBJ1-5; D may be TRBD1 (5 bases). CDR1 SEHNR and CDR2 FQNEAQ come from the germline V gene (reference sequence). The V end was cut by 5 bases, the J end by 7 bases, with 18 bases between. CDR3 size: 15 residues. The CDR3 bases are TGTGCCAGCAGCCGTTCCGGGGGATCAGGCCAGCCCCAGCATTTT. Translating gives CASSRSGGSGQPQHF.

V usage is TRBV2 and J usage is TRBJ1-5; TRBD1 matches at 8 bases. Germline CDR1 is SNHLY and CDR2 is FYNNEI. The CDR3 runs 16 residues. Trimming took 5 bases from V and 5 from J; bases not matched to a gene: 11. The CDR3 DNA sequence: TGTGCCAGCAGTTTAGACCGGGACAGGTTCGATCAGCCCCAGCATTTT. As protein: CASSLDRDRFDQPQHF.

The genes are TRBV11-2 and TRBJ1-2; perhaps TRBD1 as D (5 bases). In germline, CDR1 is SGHAT, CDR2 FQNNGV. V lost 3 bases and J lost 0, with 8 bases in between. The CDR3 totals 14 residues. The CDR3 spells CASSFGTSNYGYTF. The CDR3 DNA follows: TGTGCCAGCAGCTTCGGGACTTCTAACTATGGCTACACCTTC.

This clone has just one count. This chain connects TRBV29-1 to TRBJ2-5, with D uncertain. V gave up 2 bases and J gave up 3 bases, with 7 bases separating them. CDR3 size: 12 residues. Germline V gene sequence: CDR1 SQVTM, CDR2 ANQGSEA. CDR3 residues: CSVEPWEETQYF. In DNA, the CDR3 is TGCAGCGTTGAACCTTGGGAAGAGACCCAGTACTTC.

The chain is built from TRBV6-5 and TRBJ2-7; D gene ambiguous. The CDR3 consists of 14 residues. V lost 0 bases and J lost 3, with 9 bases in between. CDR1 is MNHEY, CDR2 SVGAGI, per germline. CDR3 in amino acids: CASSYSSNGYEQYF. In DNA, the CDR3 is TGTGCCAGCAGTTACTCGAGTAATGGCTACGAGCAGTACTTC.

There are a few counts of this clone. V is TRBV30 and J is TRBJ1-2; D unresolved. Trimming stripped 8 bases from V and 4 bases from J, with 11 bases between. The CDR3 extends over 11 amino acids. Germline CDR1 and CDR2: GTSNPN and SVGIG (reference sequence). The CDR3 nucleotides read TGTGCCGCCGGGGTCATCTATGGCTACACCTTC. Amino acids: CAAGVIYGYTF. The full variable domain, in which reference TRBV30 and TRBJ1-2 provide the parts outside the CDR3, is SQTIHQWPATLVQPVGSPLSLECTVEGTSNPNLYWYRQAAGRGLQLLFYSVGIGQISSEVPQNLSASRPQDRQFILSSKKLLLSDSGFYLCAAGVIYGYTFGSGTRLTVV.

The chain employs TRBV19 and TRBJ1-1, with D possibly TRBD1 on 5 matching bases. The CDR3 loop spans 14 amino acids. V was clipped by 4 bases and J by 3 bases, with 12 bases between them. CDR1 and CDR2 from the germline V gene are LNHDA and SQIVND (reference sequence). CDR3 nucleotide sequence: TGTGCCAGTAGTAGTTGGGAGGGGTACACTGAAGCTTTCTTT. This sequence encodes CASSSWEGYTEAFF.